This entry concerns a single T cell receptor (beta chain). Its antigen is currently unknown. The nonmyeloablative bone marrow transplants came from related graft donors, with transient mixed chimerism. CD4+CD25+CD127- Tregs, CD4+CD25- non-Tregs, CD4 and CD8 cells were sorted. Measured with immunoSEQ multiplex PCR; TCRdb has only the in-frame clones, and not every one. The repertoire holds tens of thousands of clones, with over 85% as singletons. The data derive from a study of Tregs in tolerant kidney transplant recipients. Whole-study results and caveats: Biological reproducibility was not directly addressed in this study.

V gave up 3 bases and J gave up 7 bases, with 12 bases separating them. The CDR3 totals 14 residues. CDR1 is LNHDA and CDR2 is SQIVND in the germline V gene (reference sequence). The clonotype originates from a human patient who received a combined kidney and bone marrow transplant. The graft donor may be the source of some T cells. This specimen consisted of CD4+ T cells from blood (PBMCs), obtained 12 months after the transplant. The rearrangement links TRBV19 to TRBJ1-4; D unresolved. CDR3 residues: CASSIVGRSEKLFF. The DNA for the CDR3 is TGTGCCAGTAGTATCGTGGGTAGGAGTGAAAAACTGTTTTTT.